In its sample, the clone carrying this TCR beta chain ranks as medium-sized. The data are from a study of T cells after yellow fever vaccination. TCRdb recomputed calls from the 5' RACE reads with MiXCR, one row per CDR3 protein. The top ten clones hold 16% of a sample with 80,000 to 100,000 distinct CDR3 sequences, roughly 10% of them seen once. Germline CDR1 is SGHVS and CDR2 is FNYEAQ. This CDR3 spans 15 amino acids. V gave up 8 bases and J gave up 0 bases, with 14 bases separating them. V usage is TRBV7-6 and J usage is TRBJ2-1; D possibly corresponds to TRBD1 (6 bases). This TCR was recovered from a man younger than 35 who received the YFV17D yellow fever vaccine. The sequencing used CD8+ T cells not binding an NS4B(214-222) dextramer, sorted from PBMCs, collected approximately 16 days after the first yellow fever vaccination. Written as DNA, the CDR3 is TGTGCCAGCGGGCCGGACAGCAGCTCCTACAATGAGCAGTTCTTC. This translates into CASGPDSSSYNEQFF. Together with reference TRBV7-6 and TRBJ2-1, the CDR3 gives the full variable domain: GAGVSQSPRYKVTKRGQDVALRCDPISGHVSLYWYRQALGQGPEFLTYFNYEAQQDKSGLPNDRFSAERPEGSISTLTIQRTEQRDSAMYRCASGPDSSSYNEQFFGPGTRLTVL.